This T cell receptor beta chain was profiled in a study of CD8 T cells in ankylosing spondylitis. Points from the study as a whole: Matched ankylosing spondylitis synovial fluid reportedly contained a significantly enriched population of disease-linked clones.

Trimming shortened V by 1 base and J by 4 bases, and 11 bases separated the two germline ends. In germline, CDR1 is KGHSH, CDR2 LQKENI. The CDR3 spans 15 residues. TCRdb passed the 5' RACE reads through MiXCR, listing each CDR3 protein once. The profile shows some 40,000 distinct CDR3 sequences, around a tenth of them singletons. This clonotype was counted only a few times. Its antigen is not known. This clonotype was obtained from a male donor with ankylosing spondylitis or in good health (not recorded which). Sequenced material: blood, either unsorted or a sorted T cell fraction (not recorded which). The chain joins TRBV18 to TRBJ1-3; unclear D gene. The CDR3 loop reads CASSPRAGEGNTIYF. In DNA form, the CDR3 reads TGTGCCAGCTCACCACGAGCAGGAGAGGGAAACACCATATATTTT.